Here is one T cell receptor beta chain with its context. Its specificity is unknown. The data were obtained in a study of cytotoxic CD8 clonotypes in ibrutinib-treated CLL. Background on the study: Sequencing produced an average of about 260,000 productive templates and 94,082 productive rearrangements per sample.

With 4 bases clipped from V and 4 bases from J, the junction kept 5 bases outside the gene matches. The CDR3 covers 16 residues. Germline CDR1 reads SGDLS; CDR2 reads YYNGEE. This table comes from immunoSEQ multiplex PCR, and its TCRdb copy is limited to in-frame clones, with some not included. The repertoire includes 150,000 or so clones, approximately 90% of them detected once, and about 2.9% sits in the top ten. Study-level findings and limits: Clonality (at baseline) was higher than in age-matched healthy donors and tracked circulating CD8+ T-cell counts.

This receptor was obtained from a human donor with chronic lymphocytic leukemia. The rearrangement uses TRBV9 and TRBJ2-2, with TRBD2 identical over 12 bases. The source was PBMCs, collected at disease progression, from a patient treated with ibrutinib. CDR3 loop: CASSIPGLAGTGELFF. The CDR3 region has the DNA TGTGCCAGCAGCATTCCGGGACTAGCGGGCACCGGGGAGCTGTTTTTT.